The source of this T cell receptor beta chain is a study of vaccination effects on CD4 cells after COVID-19. Germline values: CDR1 MNHEY, CDR2 SVGEGT. There are 12 residues in the CDR3. Trimming pared 5 bases from V and 8 bases from J, leaving 9 bases between. As for this clone: Its antigen is unknown.

Study results and caveats: Vaccine-induced clones in healthy vaccinees cross-reacted with common cold coronaviruses in only 1 of 255 cases. Few convalescent patients and no early post-infection timepoints were included in the study. After vaccination, at late timepoints, clones induced by infection and by vaccine contracted markedly.

Before sequencing took place, the ViraFEST assay used viral peptide pools to expand antigen-specific CD4+ T cells. Following 10 days of culture, CD4+ T cells were isolated. Vaccinated recipients, who were negative for nucleocapsid antibodies, had no history of SARS-CoV-2 infection. IL-2 medium supplanted half the medium on days 3 and 7. Only in-frame clones appear in the TCRdb table, and some are missing; sequencing was by immunoSEQ multiplex PCR. This sample carries tens of thousands of clones, approximately 70% of them seen once, and the ten largest clones take 3.5% to 4.5%. This TCR was recovered from a human donor who received a COVID-19 vaccine. The chain couples TRBV6-2 or TRBV6-3 to TRBJ1-4; D is ambiguous. Sequences were derived from CD4+ T cells from PBMCs cultured with HCoV-OC43 spike peptides, sampled before COVID-19 vaccination. Noted subset: HCoV-OC43 spike overlapping peptide pool stimulation. Here the CDR3 reads CASSEKDEKLFF. The CDR3 DNA is TGTGCCAGCAGTGAGAAGGACGAAAAACTGTTTTTT.